This TCR beta chain came from a study of blood T cell repertoires in COVID-19. CDR3 length: 14 amino acids. Trimming stripped 3 bases from V and 10 bases from J, with 17 bases between. CDR1 is SGDLS and CDR2 is YYNGEE in the germline V gene. Sequencing was performed with immunoSEQ multiplex PCR; in TCRdb, only in-frame clones are kept and a portion is missing. The sample holds approximately 170,000 clones; 84% are singletons and the top ten take roughly 8%. Two negative PCRs, clearance, or symptom resolution had been documented for recovered Cohort 3 donors. The receptor was derived from a woman aged 45-65 years who had recovered from COVID-19. The chain has TRBV9 and TRBJ2-1, with a tentative D call TRBD1 (6 bases). The sample taken for sequencing was PBMCs or T cells enriched from blood (not recorded which). The CDR3 DNA reads as TGTGCCAGCAGCGCCGTCCAGGGGAGTTTGGAGCAGTTCTTC. It encodes CASSAVQGSLEQFF.